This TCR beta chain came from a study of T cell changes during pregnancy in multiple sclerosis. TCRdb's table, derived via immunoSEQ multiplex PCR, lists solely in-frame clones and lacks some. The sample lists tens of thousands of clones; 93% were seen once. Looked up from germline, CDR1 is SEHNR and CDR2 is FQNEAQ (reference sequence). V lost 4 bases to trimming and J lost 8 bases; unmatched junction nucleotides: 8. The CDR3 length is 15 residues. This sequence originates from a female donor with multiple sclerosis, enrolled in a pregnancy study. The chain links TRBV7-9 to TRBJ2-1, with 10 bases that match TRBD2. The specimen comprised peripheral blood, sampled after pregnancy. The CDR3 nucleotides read TGTGCCAGCAGCTCCAGCGGGAGGGCCAGGTATGAGCAGTTCTTC. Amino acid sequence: CASSSSGRARYEQFF. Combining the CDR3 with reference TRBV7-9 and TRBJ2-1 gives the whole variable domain DTGVSQNPRHKITKRGQNVTFRCDPISEHNRLYWYRQTLGQGPEFLTYFQNEAQLEKSRLLSDRFSAERPKGSFSTLEIQRTEQGDSAMYLCASSSSGRARYEQFFGPGTRLTVL.